The present T cell receptor beta chain was sequenced within a study of shared clonotypes between healthy human individuals. Germline lookup yields CDR1 SQVTM and CDR2 ANQGSEA. This CDR3 contains 14 residues. This clone was seen only a few times. Its antigen is unidentified. This probably arose from a read error, given a far larger clone one base away. Study-wide points: Several donors held 5% to 5.5% of naive CD4 clonotypes in common.

A deep-level run was used for the assay. Profiling relied on immunoSEQ multiplex PCR, and the TCRdb table lists in-frame clones only, not all of them. The table has about 1.1 million clones, 60% to 80% seen once. Nashville, Tennessee was home to all donors, each a Caucasian adult. This receptor was obtained from a man between 18 and 29 years old in good health. Some clones in this sample may be carry-over from other donors' samples. The gene calls are TRBV29-1 and TRBJ1-1; D might be TRBD1 (5 bases). Sequenced material: memory CD4+ T cells from PBMCs. The subset was: CD45RA-negative fraction. The CDR3 here is CSVASGASNAEAFF. The CDR3 DNA sequence: TGCAGCGTTGCCTCCGGGGCGTCGAACGCTGAAGCTTTCTTT. The variable domain in full, completed from reference TRBV29-1 and TRBJ1-1, reads SAVISQKPSRDICQRGTSLTIQCQVDSQVTMMFWYRQQPGQSLTLIATANQGSEATYESGFVIDKFPISRPNLTFSTLTVSNMSPEDSSIYLCSVASGASNAEAFFGQGTRLTVV.